Following are 25 T cell receptor beta chains from one sample sequenced in a study of control samples from healthy donors and cancer patients. Measured with immunoSEQ multiplex PCR; TCRdb has only the in-frame clones, and not every one. This repertoire shows around 110,000 clones, roughly nine tenths found once; its top ten account for 1.1%. Sequencing was carried out using PBMCs. These receptors were collected from a woman aged 45-65 years with colorectal cancer.

The rearrangement links TRBV11-1 to TRBJ2-1; D not resolved. Trimming pared 5 bases from V and 5 bases from J, leaving 19 bases between. The CDR3 contains 16 residues. Germline lookup yields CDR1 SGHAT and CDR2 FQDESV (reference sequence). The CDR3 bases are TGTGCCAGCAGCCCGGCAAGCCCCGCCCATAACAATGAGCAGTTCTTC. Translation: CASSPASPAHNNEQFF. Supplemented by reference TRBV11-1 and TRBJ2-1, the full variable domain reads EAEVAQSPRYKITEKSQAVAFWCDPISGHATLYWYRQILGQGPELLVQFQDESVVDDSQLPKDRFSAERLKGVDSTLKIQPAELGDSAMYLCASSPASPAHNNEQFFGPGTRLTVL.

The chain uses TRBV4-1 and TRBJ2-5; the match to TRBD2 covers 12 bases. Germline assignment: CDR1 MGHRA and CDR2 YSYEKL. With V trimmed by 0 bases and J by 3 bases, 11 bases remained unmatched. The CDR3 extends over 19 amino acids. The CDR3: CASSQDIRTSGAGEETQYF. The CDR3 nucleotides are TGCGCCAGCAGCCAAGATATCAGGACTAGCGGGGCGGGGGAAGAGACCCAGTACTTC.

The chain uses TRBV2 and TRBJ2-7; D is unresolved. Germline loops: CDR1 SNHLY, CDR2 FYNNEI. CDR3 length equals 11 residues. Trimming shortened V by 1 base and J by 12 bases, and 10 bases separated the two germline ends. The CDR3 is CASSEGSSPYF. CDR3 nucleotide sequence: TGTGCCAGCAGTGAAGGGAGCTCTCCGTACTTC.

V gene TRBV7-6 combines with J gene TRBJ2-7; D might be TRBD1 or TRBD2, each matching 8 bases. Trimming took 1 base from V and 3 from J, leaving 22 bases between them. CDR3 length: 18 residues. Germline loops: CDR1 SGHVS, CDR2 FNYEAQ. The CDR3 sequence: CASSLGPGGQGAGYEQYF. The CDR3 bases are TGTGCCAGCAGCTTAGGCCCGGGGGGGCAGGGGGCCGGCTACGAGCAGTACTTC.

This chain connects TRBV7-8 to TRBJ1-6, with D possibly TRBD1 on 5 matching bases. This CDR3 contains 19 residues. Germline CDR1 SGHVS, CDR2 FQNEAQ. Trimming cost V 1 base and J 0 bases, with 16 bases left between them. The CDR3: CASSLVFSGPSSYNSPLHF. For the CDR3, the DNA is TGTGCCAGCAGCTTAGTGTTTTCGGGACCAAGCTCCTATAATTCACCCCTCCACTTT.

The J gene is TRBJ2-3, the V gene TRBV6-6; the D is unclear. Trimming pared 4 bases from V and 0 bases from J, leaving 8 bases between. Germline V gene lookup returns CDR1 MNHNY and CDR2 SVGAGI (reference sequence). The CDR3 totals 14 residues. The DNA for the CDR3 is TGTGCCAGCAGTTTCCCACAGAGCACAGATACGCAGTATTTT. Its protein product is CASSFPQSTDTQYF.

CDR3 residues: CASSTLEGGKPQHF. In DNA, the CDR3 is TGTGCCAGTAGCACATTGGAAGGGGGCAAGCCCCAGCATTTT. The chain has TRBV19 and TRBJ1-5; 7 bases line up with TRBD1. Trimming at V came to 6 bases and at J to 8 bases, leaving 10 bases not matched to a gene. This CDR3 has 14 residues. Germline V gives CDR1 LNHDA, CDR2 SQIVND (reference sequence).

J is TRBJ1-4 and V is TRBV6-5, with D possibly TRBD1 on 5 matching bases. The germline gives CDR1 MNHEY, CDR2 SVGAGI. Trimming took 7 bases from V and 8 from J, leaving 14 bases between them. This CDR3 spans 13 amino acids. In DNA, the CDR3 is TGTGCCAGCACAAGAGGAGGGGACGAAAAACTGTTTTTT. This codes for CASTRGGDEKLFF.

This sequence joins TRBV28 and TRBJ2-5; 12 bases match TRBD2. After removal of 5 bases from V and 8 bases from J, the junction contained 6 bases not matched to a gene. CDR1 is MDHEN and CDR2 is SYDVKM in the germline V gene. The CDR3 runs to 14 residues. The CDR3 here is CASSPGLAGPTQYF. In DNA form, the CDR3 reads TGTGCCAGCAGTCCGGGACTAGCGGGTCCAACCCAGTACTTC.

V is TRBV2 and J is TRBJ1-2, with D possibly being TRBD1 (6 bases). The CDR3 is made up of 15 amino acids. Germline lookup yields CDR1 SNHLY and CDR2 FYNNEI. Trimming took 5 bases from V and 4 from J, leaving 17 bases between them. DNA for the CDR3: TGTGCCAGCAGTCTGTGGACAGACTCCTCCTATGGCTACACCTTC. Translated, it gives CASSLWTDSSYGYTF.

This clone was recorded only once. The chain is built from TRBV6-1 and TRBJ1-4; D ambiguous. Germline assignment: CDR1 MNHNS and CDR2 SASEGT. V dropped 4 bases and J dropped 0 bases, with 12 bases sitting between them. The CDR3 runs to 16 residues. The CDR3 here is CASSVGTGTTNEKLFF. The DNA of the CDR3 is TGTGCCAGCAGTGTGGGTACGGGAACAACTAATGAAAAACTGTTTTTT.

The rearrangement links TRBV7-3 to TRBJ2-7, with TRBD2 as a possible D gene (6 bases). Per the germline V gene, CDR1 is SGHTA and CDR2 is FQGTGA. This CDR3 is built from 12 residues. V lost 1 base and J 7 bases, leaving 8 bases between the germline ends. CDR3 region: CASSLSGGEQYF. Written as DNA, the CDR3 is TGTGCCAGCAGCTTAAGCGGAGGGGAGCAGTACTTC. The variable domain in full, with the rest retrieved from reference TRBV7-3 and TRBJ2-7, is GAGVSQTPSNKVTEKGKYVELRCDPISGHTALYWYRQSLGQGPEFLIYFQGTGAADDSGLPNDRFFAVRPEGSVSTLKIQRTERGDSAVYLCASSLSGGEQYFGPGTRLTVT.

This clone was recorded only once. The rearrangement links TRBV5-8 to TRBJ2-3; D possibly uses TRBD1 or TRBD2 (5 bases each). Trimming left V 5 bases short and J 6 bases short, with 28 bases between. CDR3 length equals 18 residues. Germline V gene sequence: CDR1 SGHTS, CDR2 YDEGEE. Written as DNA, the CDR3 is TGTGCCAGCAGTCCGCGTGGTGGTCTAGAGGGGCGCGGGGATACGCAGTATTTT. It encodes CASSPRGGLEGRGDTQYF.

This chain links TRBV21-1 with TRBJ1-4; the table's D call, TRBD1, was not checked against the DNA. TRBV21-1 constitutes a pseudogene. The CDR3 has 19 amino acids. The CDR3 here is CASSKFWGRGLSTNEKLFF. CDR3 bases: TGTGCCAGCAGCAAATTTTGGGGCAGGGGGTTGTCCACTAATGAAAAACTGTTTTTT.

The chain couples TRBV28 to TRBJ1-1; 8 bases line up with TRBD1. Germline V gene lookup returns CDR1 MDHEN and CDR2 SYDVKM. CDR3 size: 15 residues. V dropped 6 bases and J dropped 2; count of bases not matched to a gene: 8. The CDR3 DNA reads TGTGCCAGCAGCTCTACAGGGGGTGAAAACACTGAAGCTTTCTTT. It yields the protein CASSSTGGENTEAFF.

This chain uses TRBV25-1 with TRBJ2-5; D gene ambiguous. In germline, CDR1 is MGHDK, CDR2 SYGVNS. V lost 4 bases and J lost 3, with 9 bases in between. This CDR3 is built from 13 residues. The CDR3 bases are TGTGCCAGCAGTGGCCCTTGGGAAGAGACCCAGTACTTC. Its protein is CASSGPWEETQYF.

V gene TRBV11-1 combines with J gene TRBJ1-2; 8 bases are shared with TRBD1. The CDR3 has 14 amino acids. Germline CDR1 reads SGHAT; CDR2 reads FQDESV (reference sequence). Unmatched junction bases numbered 3, after V lost 3 bases and J lost 3 bases. The CDR3: CASSLTGADYGYTF. CDR3 DNA sequence: TGTGCCAGCAGCTTGACAGGGGCTGACTATGGCTACACCTTC. The full variable domain, with the rest looked up from reference TRBV11-1 and TRBJ1-2, is EAEVAQSPRYKITEKSQAVAFWCDPISGHATLYWYRQILGQGPELLVQFQDESVVDDSQLPKDRFSAERLKGVDSTLKIQPAELGDSAMYLCASSLTGADYGYTFGSGTRLTVV.

The genes are TRBV2 and TRBJ2-1; D gene uncertain. Germline CDR1 and CDR2: SNHLY and FYNNEI. This CDR3 has 13 residues. Trimming shortened V by 7 bases and J by 4 bases, and 11 bases separated the two germline ends. The CDR3 region has the DNA TGTGCCAGCACCGAAAACCATTACAATGAGCAGTTCTTC. Amino acids: CASTENHYNEQFF.

The V call is TRBV28, the J call TRBJ2-1, with 9 bases matching TRBD2. Germline V gives CDR1 MDHEN, CDR2 SYDVKM. V trimming: 5 bases; J trimming: 8 bases; junction bases outside the gene matches: 13. This CDR3 spans 16 amino acids. CDR3: CASSPSGTVIFDEQFF. For the CDR3, the DNA is TGTGCCAGCAGTCCTAGCGGGACTGTAATATTTGATGAGCAGTTCTTC.

J is TRBJ1-4 and V is TRBV4-2, with D perhaps TRBD1 (5 bases). Germline CDR1 LGHNA, CDR2 YNFKEQ. V lost 0 bases and J 8 bases, leaving 16 bases between the germline ends. CDR3 length equals 16 residues. The CDR3 here is CASSQDGGGGTEKLFF. In DNA, the CDR3 is TGTGCCAGCAGCCAAGATGGCGGTGGGGGTACGGAAAAACTGTTTTTT.

This chain links TRBV9 with TRBJ1-4, with a tentative D call TRBD1 (5 bases). CDR1 is SGDLS and CDR2 is YYNGEE in the germline V gene. The CDR3 is 14 amino acids. V lost 4 bases to trimming and J lost 7 bases, with 14 bases between them. This CDR3 is CASSPTGGSEKLFF. The CDR3 DNA is TGTGCCAGCAGCCCAACGGGGGGGAGTGAAAAACTGTTTTTT.

A single count supports this clone. The rearrangement links TRBV3-1 (or the pseudogene TRBV3-2) to TRBJ2-7, with 8 positions matching TRBD1. The CDR3 is 14 amino acids. Germline CDR1 LGHDT, CDR2 YNNKEL (reference sequence). V shed 1 base and J 3 bases; nucleotides not matched to a gene: 2. For the CDR3, the DNA is TGTGCCAGCAGCCAAGGGGGACAGGACTACGAGCAGTACTTC. This gives the protein CASSQGGQDYEQYF.

This chain uses TRBV19 with TRBJ1-2, with D possibly being TRBD1 (6 bases). The CDR3 extends over 15 amino acids. Trimming took off 2 bases at V and 4 bases at J, with 14 bases between the two ends. Germline V CDR1 and CDR2: LNHDA, SQIVND (reference sequence). The CDR3 nucleotides are TGTGCCAGTAGTATACCGACAGGCGCATTCTATGGCTACACCTTC. Translating gives CASSIPTGAFYGYTF.

The gene calls are TRBV6-6 and TRBJ2-2; 8 bases are shared with TRBD1. The germline CDR1 and CDR2 sequences are MNHNY and SVGAGI (reference sequence). Trimming cost V 6 bases and J 6 bases; bases outside gene matches: 3. The CDR3 contains 13 residues. CDR3: CASSTQGAGELFF. Here the CDR3 DNA reads TGTGCCAGCAGCACACAGGGGGCCGGGGAGCTGTTTTTT.

The V and J genes are TRBV7-9 and TRBJ2-7; no reliable D call. The CDR3 sequence is 12 residues long. The V end was cut by 2 bases, the J end by 6 bases, with 8 bases between. Germline V gives CDR1 SEHNR, CDR2 FQNEAQ (reference sequence). This chain's CDR3 is CASSLLRLEQYF. The CDR3, as DNA: TGTGCCAGCAGCTTACTACGACTCGAGCAGTACTTC.